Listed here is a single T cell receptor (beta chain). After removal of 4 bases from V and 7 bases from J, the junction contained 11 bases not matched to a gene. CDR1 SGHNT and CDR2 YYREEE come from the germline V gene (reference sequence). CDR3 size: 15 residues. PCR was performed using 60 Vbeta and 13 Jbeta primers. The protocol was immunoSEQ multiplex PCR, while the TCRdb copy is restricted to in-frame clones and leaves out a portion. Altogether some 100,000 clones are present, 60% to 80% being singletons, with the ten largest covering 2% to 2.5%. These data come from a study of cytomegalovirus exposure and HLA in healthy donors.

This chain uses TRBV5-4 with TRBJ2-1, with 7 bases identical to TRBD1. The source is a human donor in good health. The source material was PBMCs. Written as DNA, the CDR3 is TGTGCCAGCAGCGCAGGACAGGTGGGTGGGAATGAGCAGTTCTTC. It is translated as CASSAGQVGGNEQFF.